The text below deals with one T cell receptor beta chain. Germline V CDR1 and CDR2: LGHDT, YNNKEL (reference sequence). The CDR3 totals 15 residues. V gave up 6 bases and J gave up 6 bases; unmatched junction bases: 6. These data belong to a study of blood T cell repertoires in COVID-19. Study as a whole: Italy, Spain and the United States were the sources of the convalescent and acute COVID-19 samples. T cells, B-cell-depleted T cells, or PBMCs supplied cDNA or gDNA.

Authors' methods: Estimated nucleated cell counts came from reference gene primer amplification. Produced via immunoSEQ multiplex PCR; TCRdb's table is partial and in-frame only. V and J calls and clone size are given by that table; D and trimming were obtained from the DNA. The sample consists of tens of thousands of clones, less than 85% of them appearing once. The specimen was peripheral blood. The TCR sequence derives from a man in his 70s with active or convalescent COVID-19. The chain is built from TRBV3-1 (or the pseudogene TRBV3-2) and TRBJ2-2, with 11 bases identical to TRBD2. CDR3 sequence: CASSPTSGAAGELFF. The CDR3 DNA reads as TGTGCCAGCAGTCCGACTAGCGGGGCTGCCGGGGAGCTGTTTTTT.